This T cell receptor (beta chain) was sequenced for a study of blood T cell repertoires in COVID-19. V lost 4 bases and J 2 bases, leaving 15 bases between the germline ends. The CDR3 is 15 amino acids. Germline CDR1 reads MNHNY; CDR2 reads SVGAGI (reference sequence). Assay: immunoSEQ multiplex PCR; the TCRdb copy retains only in-frame clones and omits some. The sample lists a few hundred thousand clones; 85% were seen once. This clonotype was sampled from a middle-aged man who had recovered from COVID-19. The chain employs TRBV6-6 and TRBJ2-7, with D perhaps matching TRBD1 (7 bases). The source material was PBMCs or T cells enriched from blood (not recorded which). CDR3 sequence: CASSLGGQTTYEQYF. Here the CDR3 DNA reads TGTGCCAGCAGTTTGGGGGGACAGACAACCTACGAGCAGTACTTC.